The sequence of this TCR beta chain was determined in a study of blood T cell repertoires in COVID-19. About the research overall: Acute and convalescent COVID-19 samples came from the United States, Italy and Spain.

The table came from immunoSEQ multiplex PCR; TCRdb's copy has only in-frame clones and leaves some out. The sample lists tens of thousands of clones, roughly 80% seen once, with roughly 7.3% in the top ten. Germline V CDR1 and CDR2: SGHVS, FQNEAQ. V shed 5 bases and J shed 6 bases, with 14 bases lying between them. The CDR3 is made up of 13 amino acids. The sequencing sample was made of peripheral blood. This sequence joins TRBV7-8 and TRBJ2-7; possible D gene TRBD2, 7 bases. This TCR came from a woman aged 55-75 years with acute or convalescent COVID-19. The DNA of the CDR3 is TGTGCCAGCAGCCGCGGGGCGGGGGCCGAGCAGTACTTC. This sequence encodes CASSRGAGAEQYF.